The 30 T cell receptor beta chains reported below all come from one sample, sequenced in a study of OX40 agonist ivuxolimab in advanced cancers. Sequencing used immunoSEQ multiplex PCR; TCRdb keeps in-frame clones, though not all of them. The data contain approximately 70,000 clones, more than 75% of them singletons. The sample here was CD4+ or CD8+ T cells sorted from blood, taken in a trial of the OX40 agonist ivuxolimab. The receptors shown here come from an adult with an advanced solid tumor such as melanoma, head and neck, liver or kidney cancer.

The V call is TRBV6-6, the J call TRBJ1-3, with D maybe TRBD1 (6 bases). Germline V gene lookup returns CDR1 MNHNY and CDR2 SVGAGI (reference sequence). Trimming took 3 bases from V and 1 from J, leaving 13 bases between them. The CDR3 totals 16 residues. The CDR3 DNA is TGTGCCAGCAGTTATCGGACAGTTACTTCTGGAAACACCATATATTTT. The encoded protein is CASSYRTVTSGNTIYF.

The chain is built from TRBV10-3 and TRBJ2-3; possibly TRBD2 for D (6 bases). V lost 6 bases, J lost 0 bases, and 10 bases lay in between. The CDR3 totals 14 residues. The germline V gene has CDR1 ENHRY and CDR2 SYGVKD. This chain's CDR3 is CAIRLGTSTDTQYF. CDR3 bases: TGTGCCATCAGGTTGGGGACTAGCACAGATACGCAGTATTTT.

This clone was found a few times. The rearrangement links TRBV5-1 to TRBJ1-3, with D maybe TRBD1 (5 bases). The ends were cut back, 3 bases at V and 7 bases at J, with 11 bases in the middle. From germline, CDR1 is SGHRS and CDR2 YFSETQ. The length of the CDR3 is 13 residues. The CDR3 sequence is CASSYDRMNTIYF. DNA for the CDR3: TGCGCCAGCAGCTACGACAGAATGAACACCATATATTTT.

The rearrangement links TRBV18 to TRBJ1-2; no definite D call. Trimming pared 0 bases from V and 2 bases from J, leaving 16 bases between. This CDR3 region has 17 residues. Germline V CDR1 and CDR2: KGHSH, LQKENI. CDR3 DNA sequence: TGTGCCAGCTCACCACCACTGTCCCCTAACAGAAACTATGGCTACACCTTC. Encoded protein: CASSPPLSPNRNYGYTF.

CDR3 sequence: CASRPTGGPYEQYF. In DNA form, the CDR3 reads TGTGCCAGTAGACCTACAGGGGGCCCCTACGAGCAGTACTTC. The J gene is TRBJ2-7, the V gene TRBV19; 9 bases map to TRBD1. The CDR3 extends over 14 amino acids. Per germline, CDR1 LNHDA and CDR2 SQIVND (reference sequence). V trimming: 6 bases; J trimming: 2 bases; junction bases outside the gene matches: 5.

CDR3 residues: CASSLRPILAGGTDTQYF. The CDR3 DNA reads as TGTGCCAGCAGCTTGCGCCCTATCCTAGCGGGAGGCACAGATACGCAGTATTTT. V is TRBV5-8 and J is TRBJ2-3; 10 bases map to TRBD2. This CDR3 contains 18 residues. Germline CDR1 is SGHTS and CDR2 is YDEGEE. V was clipped by 1 base and J by 1 base; unmatched bases: 9.

The CDR3 DNA follows: TGTGCCAGCAGGGATAGCGGGAGAGGCGAGCAGTACTTC. Translation gives CASRDSGRGEQYF. This chain joins TRBV28 and TRBJ2-7; 9 nucleotides agree with TRBD2. This CDR3 comprises 13 residues. V was clipped by 6 bases and J by 6 bases; unmatched bases: 6. The germline V gene has CDR1 MDHEN and CDR2 SYDVKM.

This clone was seen just once. The chain combines TRBV7-2 with TRBJ1-2; 7 positions agree with TRBD1. The CDR3 length is 14 residues. V was clipped by 1 base and J by 6 bases; unmatched bases: 5. CDR1 SGHTA and CDR2 FQGNSA come from the germline V gene. CDR3 sequence: CASSLDPRGDGYTF. The DNA for the CDR3 is TGTGCCAGCAGCTTAGATCCCAGGGGGGATGGCTACACCTTC.

This rearrangement joins TRBV2 to TRBJ1-6, with 9 bases aligning to TRBD1. The CDR3 contains 16 residues. After removal of 5 bases from V and 9 bases from J, the junction contained 11 bases not matched to a gene. CDR1 is SNHLY and CDR2 is FYNNEI in the germline V gene. CDR3 residues: CASSIQGAIAFSPLHF. In DNA, the CDR3 is TGTGCCAGCAGTATACAGGGGGCGATAGCTTTTTCACCCCTCCACTTT.

This rearrangement joins TRBV19 to TRBJ2-1; 8 nucleotides align to TRBD1. This CDR3 contains 15 residues. V trimming: 1 base; J trimming: 6 bases; junction bases outside the gene matches: 5. Germline CDR1 is LNHDA and CDR2 is SQIVND (reference sequence). The CDR3 DNA follows: TGTGCCAGTAGTATAGTGCAGGGGGCGGTCAATGAGCAGTTCTTC. It codes for CASSIVQGAVNEQFF.

This sequence joins TRBV5-1 and TRBJ2-1, with 9 bases identical to TRBD2. CDR1 is SGHRS, CDR2 YFSETQ, per germline. This CDR3 is built from 15 residues. V shed 1 base, J shed 8 bases, and the junction held 7 bases outside the gene matches. CDR3 DNA sequence: TGCGCCAGCAGCTTGATTAGCGGGAGCGGCGATGAGCAGTTCTTC. Its translation is CASSLISGSGDEQFF.

V and J are TRBV5-1 and TRBJ2-2; D may correspond to TRBD1 or TRBD2 (5 bases each). This CDR3 spans 16 amino acids. V was pared by 1 base and J by 2 bases, with 12 bases between. Germline V gene data show CDR1 as SGHRS and CDR2 as YFSETQ. The CDR3 sequence is CASSLTLGPNTGELFF. The DNA for the CDR3 is TGCGCCAGCAGCTTGACCCTGGGACCCAACACCGGGGAGCTGTTTTTT.

The V gene is TRBV7-2, the J gene TRBJ2-3; TRBD2 agrees at 10 bases. The V and J ends lost 1 base and 5 bases, in that order; junction bases with no gene match: 3. The CDR3 has 15 residues. Germline V gene sequence: CDR1 SGHTA, CDR2 FQGNSA. In nucleotides, the CDR3 is TGTGCCAGCAGCTTAGGTAGCGGGAGGAAAGATACGCAGTATTTT. Translated: CASSLGSGRKDTQYF.

The gene calls are TRBV19 and TRBJ1-5; 7 positions agree with TRBD1. The CDR3 sequence is 16 residues long. CDR1 is LNHDA, CDR2 SQIVND, per germline (reference sequence). J was trimmed by 0 bases and V by 5 bases; bases with no gene match: 7. DNA of the CDR3: TGTGCCAGTAGTCCGCCCGACAGGGTTAGCAATCAGCCCCAGCATTTT. It encodes CASSPPDRVSNQPQHF.

The genes are TRBV5-6 and TRBJ1-2; 12 bases agree with TRBD1. V shed 4 bases, J shed 6 bases, and the junction held 7 bases outside the gene matches. The CDR3 has 15 amino acids. Germline CDR1 is SGHDT and CDR2 is YYEEEE. In DNA form, the CDR3 reads TGTGCCAGCAGCCTTACGGGACAGGGGGCTCATGGCTACACCTTC. It encodes CASSLTGQGAHGYTF.

This sequence joins TRBV7-9 and TRBJ2-3; 9 bases align to TRBD2. In germline, CDR1 is SEHNR, CDR2 FQNEAQ (reference sequence). There are 16 residues in the CDR3. V lost 5 bases to trimming and J lost 0 bases; unmatched junction nucleotides: 6. CDR3: CASSPATSGSTDTQYF. CDR3 DNA sequence: TGTGCCAGCAGCCCTGCGACTAGCGGAAGCACAGATACGCAGTATTTT.

The chain links TRBV7-9 to TRBJ2-1, with unresolved D. The CDR3 has 16 residues. V lost 5 bases, J lost 8 bases, and 22 bases lay in between. Germline V gene sequence: CDR1 SEHNR, CDR2 FQNEAQ (reference sequence). The CDR3 spells CASSQRQDQPTDEQFF. The CDR3 nucleotides read TGTGCCAGCAGCCAACGCCAGGATCAGCCTACCGATGAGCAGTTCTTC.

This clone has ten or more counts. V is TRBV6-1 and J is TRBJ1-5, with unresolved D. The length of the CDR3 is 16 residues. V was cut by 3 bases and J by 0 bases, with 12 bases left in between. Germline V gene lookup returns CDR1 MNHNS and CDR2 SASEGT. The CDR3 bases are TGTGCCAGCAGTGACAACAGCGATATTAGCAATCAGCCCCAGCATTTT. Amino acids: CASSDNSDISNQPQHF.

CDR3 in DNA: TGTGCCAGTAGCCCCGGGACAGGCTTGAACACCGGGGAGCTGTTTTTT. Encoded protein: CASSPGTGLNTGELFF. J is TRBJ2-2 and V is TRBV19; TRBD1 matches at 8 bases. After removal of 6 bases from V and 1 base from J, the junction contained 7 bases not matched to a gene. This CDR3 contains 16 residues. The germline CDR1 and CDR2 sequences are LNHDA and SQIVND (reference sequence).

This sequence joins TRBV27 and TRBJ2-3, with D possibly called TRBD1 or TRBD2 (7 bases each). CDR3 length: 14 amino acids. Germline V gene lookup returns CDR1 MNHEY and CDR2 SMNVEV (reference sequence). With 6 bases removed from V and 6 bases from J, the gap between germline ends came to 16 bases. This CDR3 reads CASSRGGFVDTQYF. CDR3 DNA: TGTGCCAGCAGCAGGGGGGGATTTGTGGATACGCAGTATTTT.

The chain has TRBV7-6 and TRBJ2-5, with TRBD1 matching over 11 bases. The junction had 4 bases not matched to a gene; V was cut back by 2 bases and J by 2 bases. This CDR3 contains 16 residues. Germline V gives CDR1 SGHVS, CDR2 FNYEAQ. CDR3 in amino acids: CASSLNGQGAQETQYF. The DNA of the CDR3 is TGTGCCAGCAGCTTAAACGGACAGGGGGCTCAAGAGACCCAGTACTTC.

This clone came up once. The chain links TRBV19 to TRBJ2-2, with TRBD1 as a possible D gene (6 bases). The CDR3 covers 14 residues. CDR1 is LNHDA and CDR2 is SQIVND in the germline V gene (reference sequence). V lost 3 bases, J lost 6 bases, and 11 bases lay in between. The CDR3 bases are TGTGCCAGTAGTATTCAACAGGGTCCCGGGGAGCTGTTTTTT. Translated, it gives CASSIQQGPGELFF.

V usage is TRBV25-1 and J usage is TRBJ2-1, with TRBD2 matching 15 bases. The V gene's germline CDR1 is MGHDK and CDR2 SYGVNS. This CDR3 contains 13 residues. Trimming removed 7 bases from V and 10 bases from J; junction bases left unmatched: 2. CDR3 sequence: CASKGLAGGEQFF. The CDR3 DNA sequence: TGTGCCAGCAAGGGACTAGCGGGGGGCGAGCAGTTCTTC.

V gene TRBV10-3 combines with J gene TRBJ2-5, with D unclear. Gene TRBJ2-7 matches the end of the DNA better, so the J call may be wrong. The CDR3 covers 14 residues. CDR1 is ENHRY, CDR2 SYGVKD, per germline. CDR3 nucleotides: TGTGCCATCAGTGAGTCGATTGGGTACTACGAGCAGTACTTC. It specifies CAISESIGYYEQYF.

This chain uses TRBV19 with TRBJ2-7; D is possibly TRBD2 (5 bases). CDR3 length: 14 amino acids. The V end lost 3 bases, the J end lost 3 bases, and 12 bases lay between the germline ends. The germline V gene encodes CDR1 LNHDA and CDR2 SQIVND (reference sequence). The CDR3 protein is CASSMQRRNYEQYF. The CDR3 DNA is TGTGCCAGTAGTATGCAGCGGAGAAACTACGAGCAGTACTTC.

This chain connects TRBV11-2 to TRBJ2-1; 8 nucleotides match TRBD2. The junction had 7 bases not matched to a gene; V was cut back by 5 bases and J by 4 bases. CDR1 and CDR2 from the germline V gene are SGHAT and FQNNGV. The CDR3 is 15 amino acids. CDR3 protein: CASSKRLAPYNEQFF. As DNA, the CDR3 is TGTGCCAGCAGCAAACGACTAGCGCCTTACAATGAGCAGTTCTTC.

V gene TRBV19 combines with J gene TRBJ2-3; 9 positions agree with TRBD2. V lost 4 bases and J lost 4; bases outside the gene matches: 9. CDR3 size: 16 residues. CDR1 is LNHDA and CDR2 is SQIVND in the germline V gene (reference sequence). The DNA for the CDR3 is TGTGCCAGTAGTACCCTCAGCGGGAGGTTAGCAGATACGCAGTATTTT. Its protein is CASSTLSGRLADTQYF.

The chain carries TRBV19 and TRBJ2-1; 10 nucleotides line up with TRBD1. This CDR3 comprises 14 residues. CDR1 and CDR2 from the germline V gene are LNHDA and SQIVND (reference sequence). Trimming cost V 3 bases and J 14 bases; bases outside gene matches: 10. The CDR3 is CASSMGDRGGLEFF. The CDR3 DNA sequence: TGTGCCAGTAGTATGGGGGACAGGGGAGGATTGGAGTTCTTC.

The chain links TRBV5-1 to TRBJ2-1; D tentatively fits TRBD1 or TRBD2 (5 bases each). This CDR3 region has 16 residues. V dropped 4 bases and J dropped 2 bases, with 16 bases sitting between them. Germline values: CDR1 SGHRS, CDR2 YFSETQ. This CDR3 reads CASSTPRDATYNEQFF. CDR3 DNA sequence: TGCGCCAGCAGCACCCCCCGGGACGCCACCTACAATGAGCAGTTCTTC.

V usage is TRBV11-2 and J usage is TRBJ2-5; 12 bases map to TRBD2. The ends lost 2 bases at V and 3 bases at J; junction bases unmatched: 7. CDR1 is SGHAT and CDR2 is FQNNGV in the germline V gene. This CDR3 has 17 residues. The CDR3: CASSLSTSGSVKETQYF. In DNA form, the CDR3 reads TGTGCCAGCAGCTTATCGACTAGCGGGAGTGTCAAAGAGACCCAGTACTTC.